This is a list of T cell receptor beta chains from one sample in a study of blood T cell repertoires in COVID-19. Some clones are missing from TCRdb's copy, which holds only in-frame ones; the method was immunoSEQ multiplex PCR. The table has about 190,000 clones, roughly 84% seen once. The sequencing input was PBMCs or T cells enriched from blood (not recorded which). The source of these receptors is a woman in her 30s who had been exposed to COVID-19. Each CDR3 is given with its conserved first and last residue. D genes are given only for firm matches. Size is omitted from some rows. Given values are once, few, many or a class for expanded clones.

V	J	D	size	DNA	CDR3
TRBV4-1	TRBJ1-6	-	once	TGCGCCAGCAGCCTGGGAGGGTTTGATAATTCACCCCTCCACTTT	CASSLGGFDNSPLHF
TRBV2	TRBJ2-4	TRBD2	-	TGTGCCAGCAGAGAGGGACTAGCTCCTCGGAACATTCAGTACTTC	CASREGLAPRNIQYF
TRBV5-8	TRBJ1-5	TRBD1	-	TGTGCCAGCAGCCGGGGGACAGGGATTAATCAGCCCCAGCATTTT	CASSRGTGINQPQHF
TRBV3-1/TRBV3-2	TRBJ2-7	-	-	TGTGCCAGCAGTCTCTACTACTACGAGCAGTACTTC	CASSLYYYEQYF
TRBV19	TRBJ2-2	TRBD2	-	TGTGCCAGTAGTCCTAGCGGTGGTTCGGGGGAGCTGTTTTTT	CASSPSGGSGELFF
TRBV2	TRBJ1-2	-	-	TGTGCCAGCTTATACTCCAGGGCCTCTAACTATGGCTACACCTTC	CASLYSRASNYGYTF
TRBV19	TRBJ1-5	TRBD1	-	TGTGCCAGTAGTCGGGACAGGGACCAGCCCCAGCATTTT	CASSRDRDQPQHF
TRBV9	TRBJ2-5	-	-	TGTGCCAGCAGCGTAGGTCCCGGAGGGGGCGGCGAGACCCAGTACTTC	CASSVGPGGGGETQYF
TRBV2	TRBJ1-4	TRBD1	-	TGTGCCAGCGCCGGGACAGGGGGTCCAACTAATGAAAAACTGTTTTTT	CASAGTGGPTNEKLFF
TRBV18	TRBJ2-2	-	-	TGTGCCAGCTCACCAACTCCCGCCACGAACACCGGGGAGCTGTTTTTT	CASSPTPATNTGELFF
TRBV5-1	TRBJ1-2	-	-	TGCGCCAGCAGCTTTAGCCCGTCCTCTAACTATGGCTACACCTTC	CASSFSPSSNYGYTF
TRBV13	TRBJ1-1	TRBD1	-	TGTGCCAGCAGCTTGGGACAGAGGAACACTGAAGCTTTCTTT	CASSLGQRNTEAFF
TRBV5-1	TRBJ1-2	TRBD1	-	TGCGCCAGCAGCTTGGGGCAGGGGGCGGATGGCTACACCTTC	CASSLGQGADGYTF
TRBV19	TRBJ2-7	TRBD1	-	TGTGCCAGTAGTTCCTACCGGGACAGGTCTCCGACCGAGCAGTACTTC	CASSSYRDRSPTEQYF
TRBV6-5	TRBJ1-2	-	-	TGTGCCAGCAGTTACTCGCGGGCAGGGGCTAAAACCTTC	CASSYSRAGAKTF
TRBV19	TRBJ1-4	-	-	TGTGCCAGTGCTTCACCGGGGAGTGCGGGAACTAATGAAAAACTGTTTTTT	CASASPGSAGTNEKLFF
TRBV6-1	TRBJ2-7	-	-	TGTGCCAGCAGTGAAGCAGGGGCGAGGTACGAGCAGTACTTC	CASSEAGARYEQYF
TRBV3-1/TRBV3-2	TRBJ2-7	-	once	TGTGCCAGCAGCCAAGATATGCGGGGCGAGCAGTACTTC	CASSQDMRGEQYF
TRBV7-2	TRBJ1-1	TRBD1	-	TGTGCCAGCAGCCCTACAGGGGGCACTGAAGCTTTCTTT	CASSPTGGTEAFF
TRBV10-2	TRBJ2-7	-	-	TGCGCCAGCAGTGAGTCGAGTCAGCGACCCTACGAGCAGTACTTC	CASSESSQRPYEQYF
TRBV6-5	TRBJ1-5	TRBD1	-	TGTGCCAGCAGACCGACAGGGGCACGGCCCCAGCATTTT	CASRPTGARPQHF
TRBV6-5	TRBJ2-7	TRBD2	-	TGTGCCAGCAGTATACTAGCGGGGGAGAGGAACGAGCAGTACTTC	CASSILAGERNEQYF
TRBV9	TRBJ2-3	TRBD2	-	TGTGCCAGCAGGGCAACGGGACTAGCGTCAGATACGCAGTATTTT	CASRATGLASDTQYF
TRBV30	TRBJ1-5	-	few	TGTGCCTGGAGTGTCGTTGGCCCCGCGGGCGATCAGCCCCAGCATTTT	CAWSVVGPAGDQPQHF
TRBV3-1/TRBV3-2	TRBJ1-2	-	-	TGTGCCAGCAGCCAAGAGTGGTCAGGGGACTATGGCTACACCTTC	CASSQEWSGDYGYTF
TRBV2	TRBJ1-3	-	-	TGTGCCAGCAGTGAGAGGAGTTTTACCGGAAACACCATATATTTT	CASSERSFTGNTIYF